These T cell receptor beta chains were read from a single sample in a study of response to subunit inactivated influenza vaccine. TCRdb called the RT-PCR reads again in MiXCR, with one record for every CDR3 protein. This table has around 520,000 distinct CDR3 sequences, 25% appearing once. The input for sequencing was CD4+ T cells sorted from PBMCs, taken less than 6 days after vaccination. The receptors were sampled from a man aged 50-59 years who received an inactivated influenza vaccine. CDR3s include the opening cysteine and the closing phenylalanine or tryptophan. The order of the fields is J gene, D gene, clone size, V gene, CDR3 DNA, CDR3 protein. D genes are given only for firm matches. Not every row has a clone size; where given, it reads once, few, many or a size class.

TRBJ1-1	.	few	TRBV5-8	TGTGCCAGCAGTCGGGGGGGGGTCGGGGAAGCTTTCTTT	CASSRGGVGEAFF
TRBJ2-6	.	.	TRBV4-3	TGCGCCAGCAGCCAAGATCGTACGGCCAACGTCCTGACTTTC	CASSQDRTANVLTF
TRBJ1-1	.	few	TRBV3-1	TGTGCCAGCAGCCGAAGTGGGGGGCGGGCTGAAGCTTTCTTT	CASSRSGGRAEAFF
TRBJ2-4	.	.	TRBV3-1	TGTGCCAGCAGCCAACAACCGGGACACTACATTCAGTACTTC	CASSQQPGHYIQYF
TRBJ2-3	.	.	TRBV2	TGTGCCAGCGGCTCCCTGGATACGCAGTATTTT	CASGSLDTQYF
TRBJ2-7	TRBD1	.	TRBV7-9	TGTGCCAGCAGCTATGGACAGGGTAGTTCGTTTCTGTACTTC	CASSYGQGSSFLYF
TRBJ2-3	.	.	TRBV25-1	TGTGCCAGCAGTCCCCAGGGGGGAGGACTCTCCACAGATACGCAGTATTTT	CASSPQGGGLSTDTQYF
TRBJ1-4	TRBD1	few	TRBV6-1	TGTGCCAGCAGCCAGAGGACAGGGTTCAATGAAAAACTGTTTTTT	CASSQRTGFNEKLFF
TRBJ2-5	.	.	TRBV6-1	TGTGCCAGCAAGAGTGGTATGGGCAGGGCGGCCGAGACCCAGTACTTC	CASKSGMGRAAETQYF
TRBJ1-5	.	.	TRBV3-1	TGTGCCAGCAGCCAAGTTTTAGGCGCCCAGCCCCAGCATTTT	CASSQVLGAQPQHF